These 25 T cell receptor beta chains were all obtained from the same sample, sequenced in a study of shared clonotypes between healthy human individuals. TCRdb's copy holds only in-frame clones and misses some; the assay was immunoSEQ multiplex PCR. The data contain more than 2 million clones, around 95% of them singletons. Sequencing was carried out using naive CD4+ T cells sorted from blood. The subset is: CD45RA+ positively selected. Receptors originate from a man younger than 35 in good health.

J is TRBJ1-3 and V is TRBV7-4, with D tentatively TRBD1 (5 bases). Trimming pared 1 base from V and 2 bases from J, leaving 21 bases between. The CDR3 sequence is 19 residues long. The germline V gene encodes CDR1 SGHVT and CDR2 SQSDAQ. This chain's CDR3 is CASSLVPFAGKGTGNTIYF. DNA of the CDR3: TGTGCCAGCAGCTTAGTTCCCTTTGCAGGGAAAGGGACTGGAAACACCATATATTTT.

The chain has TRBV12-5 and TRBJ2-7; D gene ambiguous. Trimming left V 3 bases short and J 3 bases short, with 9 bases between. CDR3 length: 13 residues. Germline CDR1 is LGHNT and CDR2 is FRNRAP. This CDR3 reads CASGFHWDYEQYF. The CDR3 nucleotides read TGTGCTAGTGGTTTTCACTGGGACTACGAGCAGTACTTC.

The gene calls are TRBV19 and TRBJ2-7; D gene ambiguous. Germline CDR1 is LNHDA and CDR2 is SQIVND (reference sequence). This CDR3 has 11 residues. V was cut by 5 bases and J by 9 bases, with 11 bases left in between. CDR3 sequence (DNA): TGTGCCAGTAGTTCACCGGGCCTGCAGTACTTC. Its protein product is CASSSPGLQYF.

This chain connects TRBV7-6 to TRBJ2-1, with 15 bases lining up with TRBD2. V lost 4 bases to trimming and J lost 0 bases; unmatched junction nucleotides: 7. CDR1 and CDR2 from the germline V gene are SGHVS and FNYEAQ. The CDR3 loop spans 19 amino acids. In nucleotides, the CDR3 is TGTGCCAGCAGCTCCGCCGGGACTAGCGGGAGGTTCTCCTACAATGAGCAGTTCTTC. It is translated as CASSSAGTSGRFSYNEQFF.

The chain employs TRBV18 and TRBJ2-2; 8 nucleotides agree with TRBD2. CDR3 length equals 16 residues. Germline lookup yields CDR1 KGHSH and CDR2 LQKENI. The V gene end was trimmed by 5 bases and the J gene end by 2 bases; junction bases not matched to a gene: 7. CDR3 DNA sequence: TGTGCCAGCTCAGCAACACTAGCGGCAAACACCGGGGAGCTGTTTTTT. Its translation is CASSATLAANTGELFF.

The V call is TRBV5-8, the J call TRBJ2-1; possibly TRBD2 for D (7 bases). The CDR3 totals 17 residues. The V end was cut by 1 base, the J end by 3 bases, with 17 bases between. From germline, CDR1 is SGHTS and CDR2 YDEGEE. Here the CDR3 reads CASSLLMRGLRYNEQFF. CDR3 bases: TGTGCCAGCAGCTTGCTGATGCGGGGGCTCCGCTACAATGAGCAGTTCTTC.

This clone has a handful of counts. The chain employs TRBV6-5 and TRBJ1-6; D unresolved. Germline V gene data show CDR1 as MNHEY and CDR2 as SVGAGI. The V gene lost 8 bases and the J gene lost 7 bases, with 9 bases spanning the gap. The CDR3 is 12 amino acids. CDR3 coding DNA: TGTGCCAGCTTTGGCGGGAATTCACCCCTCCACTTT. The encoded protein is CASFGGNSPLHF.

The chain has TRBV7-9 and TRBJ1-2; the D is unclear. This CDR3 contains 12 residues. V lost 5 bases and J lost 2, with 6 bases in between. Per germline, CDR1 SEHNR and CDR2 FQNEAQ (reference sequence). The chain's CDR3 is CASSGQNYGYTF. In DNA form, the CDR3 reads TGTGCCAGCAGCGGGCAGAACTATGGCTACACCTTC.

The DNA of the CDR3 is TGCGCCAGCAGCCAGGGGGCAGAGGGCAATCAGCCCCAGCATTTT. This sequence encodes CASSQGAEGNQPQHF. The V and J genes are TRBV4-1 and TRBJ1-5, with a weak D call TRBD1 (6 bases). Germline CDR1 is MGHRA and CDR2 is YSYEKL. This CDR3 has 15 amino acids. V was trimmed by 3 bases and J by 2 bases, leaving 11 bases between them.

V and J are TRBV9 and TRBJ2-5; 10 nucleotides align to TRBD2. The CDR3 is made up of 18 amino acids. J lost 0 bases, V lost 0 bases, and 8 bases had no gene match. Per germline, CDR1 SGDLS and CDR2 YYNGEE. In DNA, the CDR3 is TGTGCCAGCAGCGTAGTGGGAGCGGGAGGGCCGAACCAAGAGACCCAGTACTTC. Translating it yields CASSVVGAGGPNQETQYF.

The V call is TRBV7-8, the J call TRBJ2-1; possible D gene TRBD2, 5 bases. Looked up from germline, CDR1 is SGHVS and CDR2 is FQNEAQ. This CDR3 is built from 14 residues. The germline V and J ends were trimmed by 2 bases and 15 bases, with 20 bases remaining between them. The CDR3 DNA sequence: TGTGCCAGCAGCTTAAATGCTTGGAGCGGAAGCCGGTTCTTC. It translates to CASSLNAWSGSRFF.

CDR3 protein: CAWNGPPGNTIYF. As DNA, the CDR3 is TGTGCCTGGAATGGTCCTCCTGGAAACACCATATATTTT. The rearrangement joins TRBV30 to TRBJ1-3, with no clear D. The CDR3 sequence is 13 residues long. From germline, CDR1 is GTSNPN and CDR2 SVGIG (reference sequence). The germline V and J ends were trimmed by 4 bases and 2 bases, with 9 bases remaining between them.

Points on this clone: Other DNA sequences within the sample encode an identical CDR3. The V gene is TRBV18, the J gene TRBJ1-4; no clear D gene. The V end was cut by 0 bases, the J end by 3 bases, with 8 bases between. This CDR3 has 15 amino acids. Germline V CDR1 and CDR2: KGHSH, LQKENI. The CDR3 sequence is CASSPPGAPNEKLFF. The CDR3 DNA reads TGTGCCAGCTCACCACCAGGCGCACCTAATGAAAAACTGTTTTTT. Full variable domain (missing parts from reference TRBV18 and TRBJ1-4): NAGVMQNPRHLVRRRGQEARLRCSPMKGHSHVYWYRQLPEEGLKFMVYLQKENIIDESGMPKERFSAEFPKEGPSILRIQQVVRGDSAAYFCASSPPGAPNEKLFFGSGTQLSVL.

The rearrangement links TRBV7-3 to TRBJ2-3; 10 nucleotides line up with TRBD2. V shed 1 base and J 6 bases; nucleotides not matched to a gene: 16. This CDR3 has 19 amino acids. CDR1 and CDR2 (germline): SGHTA, FQGTGA. This CDR3 reads CASSLRPTNLAGEADTQYF. DNA of the CDR3: TGTGCCAGCAGCTTAAGGCCCACTAATCTAGCGGGGGAGGCGGATACGCAGTATTTT.

The genes are TRBV11-2 and TRBJ1-6, with 8 bases identical to TRBD1. With 5 bases clipped from V and 3 bases from J, the junction kept 6 bases outside the gene matches. Germline V gene sequence: CDR1 SGHAT, CDR2 FQNNGV. The CDR3 loop spans 16 amino acids. CDR3 in DNA: TGTGCCAGCAGCAAGTTCGGACAGGGCTATAATTCACCCCTCCACTTT. Amino acid sequence: CASSKFGQGYNSPLHF.

The chain recombines TRBV28 with TRBJ1-5, with D hard to call. CDR3 length equals 14 residues. The germline V and J ends were trimmed by 6 bases and 5 bases, with 14 bases remaining between them. Germline CDR1 and CDR2: MDHEN and SYDVKM. The CDR3 loop is CASSLDRRDQPQHF. CDR3 nucleotides: TGTGCCAGCAGCCTCGATCGTAGGGATCAGCCCCAGCATTTT. Together with reference TRBV28 and TRBJ1-5, the CDR3 gives the full variable domain: DVKVTQSSRYLVKRTGEKVFLECVQDMDHENMFWYRQDPGLGLRLIYFSYDVKMKEKGDIPEGYSVSREKKERFSLILESASTNQTSMYLCASSLDRRDQPQHFGDGTRLSIL.

This chain connects TRBV9 to TRBJ2-1; perhaps D is TRBD1 or TRBD2 (5 bases each). The V end was cut by 0 bases, the J end by 2 bases, with 9 bases between. The CDR3 is made up of 15 amino acids. Germline assignment: CDR1 SGDLS and CDR2 YYNGEE. The CDR3 nucleotides read TGTGCCAGCAGCGTAGGTGGGGGTCCCTACAATGAGCAGTTCTTC. This sequence encodes CASSVGGGPYNEQFF. The variable domain in full, completed from reference TRBV9 and TRBJ2-1, reads DSGVTQTPKHLITATGQRVTLRCSPRSGDLSVYWYQQSLDQGLQFLIQYYNGEERAKGNILERFSAQQFPDLHSELNLSSLELGDSALYFCASSVGGGPYNEQFFGPGTRLTVL.

The rearrangement joins TRBV5-6 to TRBJ2-3, with 15 bases identical to TRBD2. This CDR3 comprises 17 residues. V dropped 3 bases and J dropped 3; count of bases not matched to a gene: 5. The germline CDR1 and CDR2 sequences are SGHDT and YYEEEE. The CDR3 reads CASSSGTSGRRTDTQYF. CDR3 bases: TGTGCCAGCAGCTCCGGGACTAGCGGGAGGAGGACAGATACGCAGTATTTT.

The V and J genes are TRBV18 and TRBJ2-1, with 13 bases that match TRBD2. There are 17 residues in the CDR3. CDR1 and CDR2 from the germline V gene are KGHSH and LQKENI. J lost 7 bases, V lost 6 bases, and 12 bases had no gene match. The CDR3 here is CASSPTILAGGANEQFF. The CDR3 DNA reads as TGTGCCAGCTCCCCTACGATACTAGCGGGAGGGGCGAATGAGCAGTTCTTC.

This clone has only one observation. The V and J genes are TRBV5-6 and TRBJ1-1; D might be TRBD1 (5 bases). The CDR3 runs 14 residues. Germline V gives CDR1 SGHDT, CDR2 YYEEEE. V was pared by 3 bases and J by 4 bases, with 13 bases between. In DNA form, the CDR3 reads TGTGCCAGCAGCTGGGGCAGGGTTGGCACTGAAGCTTTCTTT. It translates to CASSWGRVGTEAFF.

The chain couples TRBV7-9 to TRBJ2-5; D possibly matches TRBD1 or TRBD2 (5 bases each). Trimming took off 5 bases at V and 5 bases at J, with 12 bases between the two ends. The CDR3 length is 13 residues. Germline V lookup: CDR1 SEHNR, CDR2 FQNEAQ (reference sequence). The CDR3 region is CASSPTRQETQYF. Here the CDR3 DNA reads TGTGCCAGCAGCCCCACTAGACAGGAGACCCAGTACTTC.

This rearrangement joins TRBV9 to TRBJ2-4; a weak D match, TRBD1 (5 bases). The CDR3 is made up of 15 amino acids. Germline V gives CDR1 SGDLS, CDR2 YYNGEE. V lost 0 bases and J lost 9, with 16 bases in between. CDR3 in DNA: TGTGCCAGCAGCGTAGAAGACAGCTCAGGCTCCATTCAGTACTTC. Its translation: CASSVEDSSGSIQYF.

This clone has just one count. The chain combines TRBV29-1 with TRBJ2-7; D may be TRBD2 (5 bases). The germline V and J ends were trimmed by 4 bases and 2 bases, with 15 bases remaining between them. Germline V CDR1 and CDR2: SQVTM, ANQGSEA. There are 14 residues in the CDR3. CDR3: CSVVNRGTPYEQYF. The DNA of the CDR3 is TGCAGCGTTGTGAATCGGGGTACCCCCTACGAGCAGTACTTC.

CDR3 sequence (DNA): TGTGCCAGCAGCTGGACGGGATCCCAAGAGACCCAGTACTTC. It is translated as CASSWTGSQETQYF. This rearrangement joins TRBV7-2 to TRBJ2-5, with D possibly TRBD2 on 5 matching bases. Germline assignment: CDR1 SGHTA and CDR2 FQGNSA. Trimming removed 4 bases from V and 1 base from J, with 10 bases in between. This CDR3 contains 14 residues.

About this clone: The sample carries other DNA sequences with the same CDR3. CDR3 DNA: TGTGCCAGCAGTGACAGTAGCAATCAGCCCCAGCATTTT. Its translation: CASSDSSNQPQHF. The chain links TRBV2 to TRBJ1-5; D ambiguous. CDR1 is SNHLY and CDR2 is FYNNEI in the germline V gene. This CDR3 has 13 residues. V was trimmed by 3 bases and J by 0 bases, leaving 3 bases between them.